The next 29 T cell receptor beta chains were all read from a single sample in a study of cytomegalovirus exposure and HLA in healthy donors (dated by TCRdb to 2016 to 2017). Library preparation employed the immunoSEQ multiplex PCR assay. For the multiplex PCR, a mixture combining 60 forward primers for TCR Vbeta segments and 13 reverse primers for TCR Jbeta segments was used. TCRdb took over this immuneACCESS table, retaining in-frame rearrangements with V and J assigned. Such tables are incomplete; in checked studies, under half of the missing clones stem from an unresolved V gene, and the remainder is unexplained. The sample table shows about 130,000 clones, and about 80% are seen once. The ten largest clones represent under 3% of the sample. Sequencing was performed on PBMCs. Receptors originate from a man aged 30 to 45 in good health and CMV-seronegative.

This sequence joins TRBV29-1 and TRBJ2-7; TRBD2 might be the D (6 bases). Trimming cost V 1 base and J 4 bases, with 14 bases left between them. This CDR3 contains 14 residues. Germline V gene lookup returns CDR1 SQVTM and CDR2 ANQGSEA. The CDR3 bases are TGCAGCGTTGAAGTGGGGGGAAGGGGTTACGAGCAGTACTTC. Translation gives CSVEVGGRGYEQYF.

The V gene is TRBV27, the J gene TRBJ2-2; unclear D gene. Per germline, CDR1 MNHEY and CDR2 SMNVEV (reference sequence). Trimming removed 6 bases at V and 5 bases at J, with 7 bases between. CDR3 size: 12 residues. The CDR3 DNA reads as TGTGCCAGCAGATCAGCGACCGGGGAGCTGTTTTTT. It yields the protein CASRSATGELFF.

The V call is TRBV27, the J call TRBJ2-1, with 8 bases that match TRBD2. After removal of 5 bases from V and 6 bases from J, the junction contained 6 bases not matched to a gene. CDR3 length equals 14 residues. Germline CDR1 is MNHEY and CDR2 is SMNVEV (reference sequence). CDR3 region: CASSPGTSVNEQFF. The CDR3 DNA is TGTGCCAGCAGTCCCGGGACTAGTGTCAATGAGCAGTTCTTC.

J is TRBJ2-2 and V is TRBV12-5; 10 bases match TRBD2. Losses at the gene ends were 0 bases for V and 1 base for J; bases not matched to a gene: 8. The germline V gene has CDR1 LGHNT and CDR2 FRNRAP. The CDR3 has 19 residues. The CDR3 loop reads CASGLVLSSGRKNTGELFF. CDR3 DNA sequence: TGTGCTAGTGGTTTGGTACTGTCTAGCGGGAGAAAGAACACCGGGGAGCTGTTTTTT. The full variable domain, with the rest looked up from reference TRBV12-5 and TRBJ2-2, is DARVTQTPRHKVTEMGQEVTMRCQPILGHNTVFWYRQTMMQGLELLAYFRNRAPLDDSGMPKDRFSAEMPDATLATLKIQPSEPRDSAVYFCASGLVLSSGRKNTGELFFGEGSRLTVL.

The genes are TRBV5-4 and TRBJ2-1; 7 positions match TRBD1. The J segment lost 9 bases and the V segment lost 1 base, leaving 7 bases of the junction unmatched. This CDR3 comprises 14 residues. In germline, CDR1 is SGHNT, CDR2 YYREEE (reference sequence). In DNA, the CDR3 is TGTGCCAGCAGCTTGTGGACAGGTTCTTTTGAGCAGTTCTTC. This translates into CASSLWTGSFEQFF.

The CDR3 sequence: CASSGGLVSTDTQYF. CDR3 nucleotide sequence: TGCGCCAGCAGCGGAGGACTAGTTAGCACAGATACGCAGTATTTT. This chain uses TRBV5-1 with TRBJ2-3; 7 positions match TRBD2. The CDR3 extends over 15 amino acids. CDR1 is SGHRS and CDR2 is YFSETQ in the germline V gene. After removal of 4 bases from V and 0 bases from J, the junction contained 5 bases not matched to a gene.

The rearrangement joins TRBV6-5 to TRBJ2-2, with a weak D call TRBD1 (6 bases). Germline V gene lookup returns CDR1 MNHEY and CDR2 SVGAGI. CDR3 size: 14 residues. V lost 7 bases and J 7 bases, leaving 16 bases between the germline ends. The CDR3 loop is CASTQGTSGGELFF. The CDR3 region has the DNA TGTGCCAGCACCCAAGGGACATCGGGCGGGGAGCTGTTTTTT.

Note on this clone: One end of the junction is discordant with germline, which a read error may explain. V gene TRBV29-1 combines with J gene TRBJ1-2; 8 bases are a match to TRBD1. The germline V gene encodes CDR1 SQVTM and CDR2 ANQGSEA. This CDR3 has 16 amino acids. CDR3 residues: CSVEDSTWDRSYGYPF. In DNA, the CDR3 is TGCAGCGTTGAAGACTCGACTTGGGACAGGTCGTATGGCTACCCCTTC.

The chain recombines TRBV4-3 with TRBJ2-7; a weak D match, TRBD2 (5 bases). Trimming took 2 bases from V and 5 from J, leaving 19 bases between them. This CDR3 has 16 residues. Germline V gene sequence: CDR1 LGHNA, CDR2 YSLEER. CDR3 sequence reads: CASSQSPLLARDEQYF. The DNA of the CDR3 is TGCGCCAGCAGCCAAAGCCCCCTTTTAGCGAGAGACGAGCAGTACTTC.

The chain couples TRBV6-5 to TRBJ2-7; D call uncertain. The germline gives CDR1 MNHEY, CDR2 SVGAGI. The CDR3 is 11 residues long. Trimming shortened V by 5 bases and J by 6 bases, and 8 bases separated the two germline ends. The CDR3, as DNA: TGTGCCAGCAGTGTTATCTCCGAGCAGTACTTC. It codes for CASSVISEQYF.

The genes are TRBV7-9 and TRBJ2-3; D is uncertain. The germline CDR1 and CDR2 sequences are SEHNR and FQNEAQ (reference sequence). CDR3 length: 13 residues. Trimming shortened V by 4 bases and J by 2 bases, and 7 bases separated the two germline ends. The CDR3 sequence: CASSYSFTDTQYF. The CDR3 DNA follows: TGTGCCAGCAGCTACAGTTTCACAGATACGCAGTATTTT.

V usage is TRBV27 and J usage is TRBJ2-1; 8 bases line up with TRBD2. Germline V lookup: CDR1 MNHEY, CDR2 SMNVEV (reference sequence). The junction had 7 bases not matched to a gene; V was cut back by 8 bases and J by 4 bases. The CDR3 is made up of 14 amino acids. The CDR3 DNA reads TGTGCCAGCCGCGTGGGACTAGGATACAATGAGCAGTTCTTC. This translates into CASRVGLGYNEQFF.

For the CDR3, the DNA is TGTGCCAGCAGCTTGTACGGAACTACCTACGAGCAGTACTTC. Amino acid sequence: CASSLYGTTYEQYF. V is TRBV7-9 and J is TRBJ2-7; D remains ambiguous. The CDR3 sequence is 14 residues long. Germline-derived CDR1 and CDR2 are SEHNR and FQNEAQ (reference sequence). The V end lost 3 bases, the J end lost 2 bases, and 11 bases lay between the germline ends.

This chain links TRBV14 with TRBJ2-1; 9 positions match TRBD1. This CDR3 is built from 15 residues. In germline, CDR1 is SGHDN, CDR2 FVKESK. The trim removed 5 bases at V and 4 bases at J, leaving 6 bases unmatched. CDR3 nucleotides: TGTGCCAGCAGCAAAGGGACAGGGTTATACAATGAGCAGTTCTTC. It yields the protein CASSKGTGLYNEQFF.

The chain employs TRBV6-5 and TRBJ1-2; the D gene is possibly TRBD1 (6 bases). This CDR3 has 15 amino acids. V was shortened by 0 bases and J by 3 bases, with 11 bases between the two germline ends. Per the germline V gene, CDR1 is MNHEY and CDR2 is SVGAGI. The CDR3 nucleotides are TGTGCCAGCAGTTACTCGATACAGGGCTACTATGGCTACACCTTC. As protein: CASSYSIQGYYGYTF.

The chain joins TRBV29-1 to TRBJ1-2, with D perhaps matching TRBD1 (6 bases). V lost 5 bases to trimming and J lost 3 bases, with 16 bases between them. The length of the CDR3 is 14 residues. Germline V gene sequence: CDR1 SQVTM, CDR2 ANQGSEA. Here the CDR3 DNA reads TGCAGCGTTTCTCAAGGGGGGGTTGACTATGGCTACACCTTC. Its translation: CSVSQGGVDYGYTF. The entire variable domain, with the rest obtained from reference TRBV29-1 and TRBJ1-2, is as follows: SAVISQKPSRDICQRGTSLTIQCQVDSQVTMMFWYRQQPGQSLTLIATANQGSEATYESGFVIDKFPISRPNLTFSTLTVSNMSPEDSSIYLCSVSQGGVDYGYTFGSGTRLTVV.

The chain links TRBV7-9 to TRBJ2-1, with TRBD1 as a possible D gene (5 bases). This CDR3 is 11 amino acids long. V gave up 3 bases and J gave up 10 bases, with 7 bases separating them. Germline CDR1 and CDR2: SEHNR and FQNEAQ (reference sequence). The CDR3 DNA sequence: TGTGCCAGCAGCTTGGGGCCCGAGCAGTTCTTC. Translating gives CASSLGPEQFF.

V gene TRBV18 combines with J gene TRBJ2-1, with 12 bases that match TRBD1. Trimming removed 3 bases from V and 9 bases from J; junction bases left unmatched: 6. The germline gives CDR1 KGHSH, CDR2 LQKENI. The CDR3 runs to 15 residues. Written as DNA, the CDR3 is TGTGCCAGCTCACCCGGGACAGGGGGCCACGGTGAGCAGTTCTTC. This encodes CASSPGTGGHGEQFF.

This chain connects TRBV5-8 to TRBJ2-3, with a weak D call TRBD1 (6 bases). Looked up from germline, CDR1 is SGHTS and CDR2 is YDEGEE. There are 16 residues in the CDR3. V was pared by 4 bases and J by 5 bases, with 20 bases between. The CDR3 sequence is CASSLGTLGPQDTQYF. In DNA, the CDR3 is TGTGCCAGCAGCCTAGGGACATTAGGCCCCCAAGATACGCAGTATTTT.

A word on this clone: Germline and junction disagree at one end, which may indicate a read error. The rearrangement uses TRBV7-7 and TRBJ2-2; 11 bases map to TRBD2. Germline values: CDR1 SSHAT, CDR2 FNYEAQ (reference sequence). The CDR3 sequence is 15 residues long. The CDR3 sequence: CASSPGTSGTGELFF. As DNA, the CDR3 is TGTGCTAGCAGCCCCGGGACTAGCGGCACCGGGGAGCTGTTTTTT.

V is TRBV2 and J is TRBJ2-3; D unresolved. The length of the CDR3 is 13 residues. Germline V gene sequence: CDR1 SNHLY, CDR2 FYNNEI. Trimming removed 5 bases at V and 5 bases at J, with 11 bases between. The CDR3 nucleotides read TGTGCCAGCAGTCCTCGACCGGGAGATACGCAGTATTTT. Its protein product is CASSPRPGDTQYF.

This clone was counted once. The chain carries TRBV28 and TRBJ1-1, with TRBD1 matching over 9 bases. The CDR3 consists of 17 residues. Losses at the gene ends were 5 bases for V and 0 bases for J; bases not matched to a gene: 10. Germline CDR1 and CDR2: MDHEN and SYDVKM. The CDR3 here is CASSPSGTGPLNTEAFF. The CDR3 DNA is TGTGCCAGCAGTCCTTCCGGGACAGGGCCCTTGAACACTGAAGCTTTCTTT.

The chain recombines TRBV19 with TRBJ2-7; tentatively, D is TRBD1 (6 bases). Germline assignment: CDR1 LNHDA and CDR2 SQIVND (reference sequence). This CDR3 comprises 15 residues. Trimming left V 2 bases short and J 7 bases short, with 18 bases between. CDR3 in DNA: TGTGCCAGTAGTATATCCGGGACACTGGTGAGAGAGCAGTACTTC. Translating it yields CASSISGTLVREQYF.

The CDR3: CASSYEQGGPGANVLTF. The CDR3 DNA reads TGTGCCAGCAGCTACGAACAGGGGGGGCCTGGGGCCAACGTCCTGACTTTC. The rearrangement links TRBV5-5 to TRBJ2-6; TRBD1 is a possible D gene (8 bases). Deletions cut 3 bases from V and 2 bases from J, with 15 bases between. The CDR3 is 17 amino acids. Germline V gene sequence: CDR1 SGHKS, CDR2 YYEKEE (reference sequence).

The rearrangement uses TRBV4-3 and TRBJ2-5, with D possibly TRBD2 on 6 matching bases. The germline V and J ends were trimmed by 0 bases and 1 base, with 15 bases remaining between them. Looked up from germline, CDR1 is LGHNA and CDR2 is YSLEER. This CDR3 spans 17 amino acids. CDR3 residues: CASSQDFEDYPQETQYF. For the CDR3, the DNA is TGCGCCAGCAGCCAAGATTTCGAGGACTACCCCCAAGAGACCCAGTACTTC.

To note about this clone: The same CDR3 also results from other DNA sequences found in this sample. The gene calls are TRBV27 and TRBJ2-6; D gene unclear. The CDR3 is 13 residues long. Trimming pared 4 bases from V and 1 base from J, leaving 2 bases between. The germline V gene has CDR1 MNHEY and CDR2 SMNVEV (reference sequence). For the CDR3, the DNA is TGTGCCAGCAGTTCATCTGGGGCCAACGTCCTGACTTTC. It codes for CASSSSGANVLTF.

The chain carries TRBV27 and TRBJ2-1, with D perhaps TRBD2 (6 bases). This CDR3 spans 15 amino acids. Between the trimmed V and J ends, which lost 3 bases and 4 bases, there was a span of 13 bases. Germline loops: CDR1 MNHEY, CDR2 SMNVEV (reference sequence). CDR3 coding DNA: TGTGCCAGCAGTTTTAGAGGGACTTCGTACAATGAGCAGTTCTTC. Translating it yields CASSFRGTSYNEQFF.

The chain recombines TRBV5-1 with TRBJ2-7; D might be TRBD2 (5 bases). This CDR3 has 15 amino acids. Germline V gives CDR1 SGHRS, CDR2 YFSETQ. The V gene lost 0 bases and the J gene lost 0 bases, with 10 bases spanning the gap. The CDR3: CASSLGADSSYEQYF. The CDR3 DNA is TGCGCCAGCAGCTTGGGAGCGGATAGCTCCTACGAGCAGTACTTC.

The chain combines TRBV7-9 with TRBJ2-7; 7 bases are a match to TRBD1. The CDR3 spans 12 residues. Germline CDR1 is SEHNR and CDR2 is FQNEAQ (reference sequence). J gave up 5 bases and V 4 bases, and 2 bases lay outside the gene matches. This CDR3 reads CASSSQGHEQYF. The CDR3 nucleotides are TGTGCCAGCAGCTCACAGGGGCACGAGCAGTACTTC.